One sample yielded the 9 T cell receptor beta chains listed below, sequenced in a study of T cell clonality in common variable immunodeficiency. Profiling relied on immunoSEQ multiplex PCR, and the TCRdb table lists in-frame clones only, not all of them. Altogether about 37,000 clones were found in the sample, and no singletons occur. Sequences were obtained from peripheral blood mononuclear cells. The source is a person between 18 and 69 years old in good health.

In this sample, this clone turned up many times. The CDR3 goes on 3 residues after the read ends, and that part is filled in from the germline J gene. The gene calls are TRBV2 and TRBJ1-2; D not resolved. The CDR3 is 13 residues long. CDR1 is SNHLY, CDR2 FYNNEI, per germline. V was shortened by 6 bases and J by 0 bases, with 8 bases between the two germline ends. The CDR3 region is CASRYKANYGYTF. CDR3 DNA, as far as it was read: TGTGCCAGCAGGTACAAAGCTAACTATGGC.

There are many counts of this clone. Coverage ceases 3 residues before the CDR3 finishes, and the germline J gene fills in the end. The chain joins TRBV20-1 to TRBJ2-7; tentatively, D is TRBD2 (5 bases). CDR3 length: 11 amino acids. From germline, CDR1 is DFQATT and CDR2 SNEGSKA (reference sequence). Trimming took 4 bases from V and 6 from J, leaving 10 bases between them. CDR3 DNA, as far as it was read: TGCAGTGCTACCCCGGACTCCGAG. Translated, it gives CSATPDSE. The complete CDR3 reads CSATPDSEQYF.

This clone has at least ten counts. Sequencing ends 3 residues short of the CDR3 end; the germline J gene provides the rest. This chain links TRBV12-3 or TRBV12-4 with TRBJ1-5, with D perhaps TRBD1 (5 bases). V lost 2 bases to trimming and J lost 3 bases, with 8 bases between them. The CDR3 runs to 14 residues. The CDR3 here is CASSLSRVNQPQHF. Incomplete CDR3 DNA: TGTGCCAGCAGTTTAAGCAGGGTCAATCAGCCC.

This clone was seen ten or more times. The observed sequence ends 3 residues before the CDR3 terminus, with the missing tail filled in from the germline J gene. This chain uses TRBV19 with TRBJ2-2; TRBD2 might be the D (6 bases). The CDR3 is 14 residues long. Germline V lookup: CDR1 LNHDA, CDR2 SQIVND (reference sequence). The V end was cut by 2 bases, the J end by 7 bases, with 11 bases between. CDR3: CASSIRDGGGELFF. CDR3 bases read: TGTGCCAGTAGTATACGGGACGGGGGCGGGGAG.

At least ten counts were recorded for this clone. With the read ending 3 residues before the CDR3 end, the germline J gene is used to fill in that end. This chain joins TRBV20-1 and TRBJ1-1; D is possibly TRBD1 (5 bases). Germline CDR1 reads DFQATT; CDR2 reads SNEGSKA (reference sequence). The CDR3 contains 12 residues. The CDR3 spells CRPTERGTEAFF. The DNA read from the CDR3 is TGCAGACCTACAGAGAGGGGCACTGAA.

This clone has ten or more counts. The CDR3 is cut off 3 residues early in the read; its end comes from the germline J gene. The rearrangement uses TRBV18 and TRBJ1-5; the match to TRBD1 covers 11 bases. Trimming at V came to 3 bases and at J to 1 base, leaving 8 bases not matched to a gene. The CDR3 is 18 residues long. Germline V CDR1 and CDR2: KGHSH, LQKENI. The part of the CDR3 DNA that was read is TGTGCCAGCTCACCGATCCAGCGGACAGGGGGCAGCAATCAGCCC. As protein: CASSPIQRTGGSNQP. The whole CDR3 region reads CASSPIQRTGGSNQPQHF.

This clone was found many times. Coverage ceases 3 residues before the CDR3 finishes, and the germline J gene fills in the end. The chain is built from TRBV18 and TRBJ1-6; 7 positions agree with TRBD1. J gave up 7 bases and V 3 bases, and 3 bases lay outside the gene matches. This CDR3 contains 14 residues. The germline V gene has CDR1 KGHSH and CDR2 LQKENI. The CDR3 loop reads CASSPAGQNSPLHF. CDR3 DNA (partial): TGTGCCAGCTCACCGGCGGGACAGAATTCACCC.

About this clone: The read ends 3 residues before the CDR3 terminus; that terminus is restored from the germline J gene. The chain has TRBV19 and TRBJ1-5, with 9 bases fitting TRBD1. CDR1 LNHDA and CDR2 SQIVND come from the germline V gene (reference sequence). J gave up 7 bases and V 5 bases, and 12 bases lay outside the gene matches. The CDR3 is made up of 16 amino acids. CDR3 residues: CASSFSMNRGQQPQHF. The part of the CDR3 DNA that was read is TGTGCCAGTAGTTTCTCCATGAACAGGGGGCAACAGCCC.

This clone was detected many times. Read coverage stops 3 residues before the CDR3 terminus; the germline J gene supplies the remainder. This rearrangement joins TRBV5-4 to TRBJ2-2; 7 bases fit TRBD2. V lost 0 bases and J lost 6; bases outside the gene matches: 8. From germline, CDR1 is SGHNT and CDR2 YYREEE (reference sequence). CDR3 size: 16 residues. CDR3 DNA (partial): TGTGCCAGCAGCTTGGTGGCTAGCGGTCTACCCGGGGAG. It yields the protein CASSLVASGLPGE. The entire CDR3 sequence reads CASSLVASGLPGELFF. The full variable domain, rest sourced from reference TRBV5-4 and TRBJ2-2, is ETGVTQSPTHLIKTRGQQVTLRCSSQSGHNTVSWYQQALGQGPQFIFQYYREEENGRGNFPPRFSGLQFPNYSSELNVNALELDDSALYLCASSLVASGLPGELFFGEGSRLTVL.